This T cell receptor (beta chain) was captured in a study of blood T cell repertoires in COVID-19. Study details: Whether acute or convalescent, the COVID-19 samples came from the United States, Italy and Spain. PBMCs, B-cell-depleted T cells, or T cells provided the cDNA or gDNA that made up the material.

Methods used by the authors: Reference gene primer amplification in the assay estimated nucleated cell counts. The protocol was immunoSEQ multiplex PCR, while the TCRdb copy is restricted to in-frame clones and leaves out a portion. Clone size and V and J calls were adopted from that table, with D and trimming inferred from the DNA. The sample shows under 200,000 clones, roughly four fifths of them seen only once. The CDR3 covers 15 residues. V dropped 3 bases and J dropped 3; count of bases not matched to a gene: 7. Germline-derived CDR1 and CDR2 are SGHRS and YFSETQ. Sequencing used peripheral blood. The source is a woman between 40 and 50 years old with acute or convalescent COVID-19. The chain carries TRBV5-1 and TRBJ2-5, with 8 bases identical to TRBD1. The CDR3 protein is CASSYQGAREETQYF. CDR3 sequence (DNA): TGCGCCAGCAGCTACCAGGGGGCGCGTGAAGAGACCCAGTACTTC.